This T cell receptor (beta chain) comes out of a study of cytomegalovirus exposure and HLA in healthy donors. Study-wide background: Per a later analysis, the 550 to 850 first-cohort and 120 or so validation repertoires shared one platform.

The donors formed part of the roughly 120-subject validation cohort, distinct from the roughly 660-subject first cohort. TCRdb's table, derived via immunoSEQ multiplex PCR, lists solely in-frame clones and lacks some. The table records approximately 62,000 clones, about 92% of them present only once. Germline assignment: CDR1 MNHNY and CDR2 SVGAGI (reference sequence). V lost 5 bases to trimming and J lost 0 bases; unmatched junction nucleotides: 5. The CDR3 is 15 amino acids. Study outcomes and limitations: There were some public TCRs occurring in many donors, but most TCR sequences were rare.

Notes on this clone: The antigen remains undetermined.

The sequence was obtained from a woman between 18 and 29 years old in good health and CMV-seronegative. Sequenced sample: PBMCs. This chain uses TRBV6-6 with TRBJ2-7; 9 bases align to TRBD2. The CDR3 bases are TGTGCCAGCAGTAGGACTAGCGAAAGCTCCTACGAGCAGTACTTC. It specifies CASSRTSESSYEQYF.